The 22 T cell receptor beta chains given below trace back to one sample, sequenced in a study of control samples from healthy donors and cancer patients. Sequenced by immunoSEQ multiplex PCR; TCRdb stores in-frame clones only, minus some. The repertoire holds 100,000 to 120,000 clones, with almost 85% as singletons. Sequenced material: blood. These receptors came from a man younger than 30 in good health.

This sequence joins TRBV4-1 and TRBJ1-6; 8 nucleotides line up with TRBD1. J lost 6 bases, V lost 3 bases, and 16 bases had no gene match. The CDR3 has 19 amino acids. Germline loops: CDR1 MGHRA, CDR2 YSYEKL. Here the CDR3 reads CASSHLQGARRGVNSPLHF. The CDR3 DNA follows: TGCGCCAGCAGCCATCTTCAGGGGGCGAGAAGGGGGGTTAATTCACCCCTCCACTTT.

The chain combines TRBV29-1 with TRBJ1-1; 8 nucleotides line up with TRBD1. Germline CDR1 is SQVTM and CDR2 is ANQGSEA. The CDR3 runs 12 residues. The ends lost 7 bases at V and 1 base at J; junction bases unmatched: 2. CDR3 nucleotide sequence: TGCAGCGCCGGGACAGGGAACACTGAAGCTTTCTTT. This gives the protein CSAGTGNTEAFF.

This sequence joins TRBV19 and TRBJ1-4; 10 nucleotides align to TRBD1. Trimming cost V 6 bases and J 7 bases; bases outside gene matches: 5. In germline, CDR1 is LNHDA, CDR2 SQIVND (reference sequence). This CDR3 is 14 amino acids long. DNA for the CDR3: TGTGCCAGTAGGGAGACAGGGGGCGGTGAAAAACTGTTTTTT. It yields the protein CASRETGGGEKLFF.

The table lists this clone with a count of one. The gene calls are TRBV30 and TRBJ1-4, with D tentatively TRBD1 (5 bases). There are 14 residues in the CDR3. With 6 bases removed from V and 8 bases from J, the gap between germline ends came to 19 bases. Germline V gene data show CDR1 as GTSNPN and CDR2 as SVGIG (reference sequence). The CDR3: CACQGAAGGEKLFF. CDR3 bases: TGTGCCTGCCAGGGCGCGGCCGGCGGGGAAAAACTGTTTTTT.

The gene calls are TRBV4-1 and TRBJ2-3; D is ambiguous. The CDR3 contains 17 residues. Germline assignment: CDR1 MGHRA and CDR2 YSYEKL. V was pared by 2 bases and J by 0 bases, with 15 bases between. CDR3 DNA sequence: TGCGCCAGCAGCCAATCGCTACCGGGCCAAAGCACAGATACGCAGTATTTT. Translated: CASSQSLPGQSTDTQYF.

The V call is TRBV2, the J call TRBJ1-2; a possible D gene is TRBD1 (5 bases). CDR1 and CDR2 (germline): SNHLY, FYNNEI. The CDR3 has 14 residues. Trimming pared 0 bases from V and 6 bases from J, leaving 11 bases between. Written as DNA, the CDR3 is TGTGCCAGCAGTGAAGCTCTAGTGGGGGATGGCTACACCTTC. The encoded protein is CASSEALVGDGYTF.

J is TRBJ1-1 and V is TRBV5-1; D remains unclear. Germline V gene data show CDR1 as SGHRS and CDR2 as YFSETQ. CDR3 length: 13 amino acids. Trimming stripped 1 base from V and 0 bases from J, with 4 bases between. The CDR3 nucleotides read TGCGCCAGCAGCTTGACCGTGAACACTGAAGCTTTCTTT. It specifies CASSLTVNTEAFF.

This rearrangement joins TRBV6-2 or TRBV6-3 to TRBJ2-7; 14 positions agree with TRBD2. The germline V gene encodes CDR1 MNHEY and CDR2 SVGEGT. The V segment lost 4 bases and the J segment 3 bases; nucleotides outside the gene matches: 11. The CDR3 runs to 18 residues. CDR3 coding DNA: TGTGCCAGCAGTTCTACCGGGACTAGCGGGGGTAAACTCTACGAGCAGTACTTC. This gives the protein CASSSTGTSGGKLYEQYF.

J is TRBJ1-6 and V is TRBV27, with TRBD1 identical over 7 bases. This CDR3 has 16 amino acids. Looked up from germline, CDR1 is MNHEY and CDR2 is SMNVEV (reference sequence). V dropped 10 bases and J dropped 3; count of bases not matched to a gene: 12. CDR3 region: CATSATGINYNSPLHF. CDR3 nucleotide sequence: TGTGCCACCTCGGCGACAGGGATAAACTATAATTCACCCCTCCACTTT.

This clone was counted only a few times. The V and J genes are TRBV6-2 or TRBV6-3 and TRBJ1-1; possibly TRBD1 for D (5 bases). Per the germline V gene, CDR1 is MNHEY and CDR2 is SVGEGT. This CDR3 is built from 15 residues. The V end lost 2 bases, the J end lost 0 bases, and 10 bases lay between the germline ends. In nucleotides, the CDR3 is TGTGCCAGCAGTTACGGAGGACAAGTGAACACTGAAGCTTTCTTT. This gives the protein CASSYGGQVNTEAFF.

The CDR3 region has the DNA TGCGCCAGCAGCCCCCGACAGGGTCGTTGGACCGGGGAGCTGTTTTTT. Its protein is CASSPRQGRWTGELFF. This chain links TRBV4-1 with TRBJ2-2, with TRBD1 matching 7 bases. The length of the CDR3 is 16 residues. Germline CDR1 and CDR2: MGHRA and YSYEKL. The junction had 10 bases not matched to a gene; V was cut back by 4 bases and J by 5 bases.

The rearrangement joins TRBV18 to TRBJ2-7; a possible D gene is TRBD2 (5 bases). Germline V gene data show CDR1 as KGHSH and CDR2 as LQKENI. This CDR3 is 15 amino acids long. The V end lost 1 base, the J end lost 2 bases, and 12 bases lay between the germline ends. The CDR3 DNA reads as TGTGCCAGCTCACCACGTGTGGAGGTTACCTACGAGCAGTACTTC. Translated: CASSPRVEVTYEQYF.

The gene calls are TRBV7-9 and TRBJ1-5; D call uncertain. Looked up from germline, CDR1 is SEHNR and CDR2 is FQNEAQ (reference sequence). The CDR3 runs 17 residues. Trimming took 0 bases from V and 5 from J, leaving 17 bases between them. The CDR3 here is CASSLAAGSQIHQPQHF. DNA of the CDR3: TGTGCCAGCAGCTTAGCGGCGGGCAGCCAGATACATCAGCCCCAGCATTTT.

This clone was seen a few times. V usage is TRBV19 and J usage is TRBJ1-2; D ambiguous. The CDR3 is 14 amino acids. CDR1 is LNHDA and CDR2 is SQIVND in the germline V gene (reference sequence). Trimming removed 5 bases at V and 3 bases at J, with 13 bases between. The CDR3 bases are TGTGCCAGTAGTCCGGGGAGGGCGGACTATGGCTACACCTTC. Amino acids: CASSPGRADYGYTF.

This chain uses TRBV27 with TRBJ2-2; either TRBD1 or TRBD2 may fit D (6 bases each). Trimming stripped 3 bases from V and 5 bases from J, with 25 bases between. CDR1 and CDR2 from the germline V gene are MNHEY and SMNVEV (reference sequence). The CDR3 covers 19 residues. CDR3 DNA: TGTGCCAGCAGTTTGGAGGCCTCGACACGGGGGCGATGGACCGGGGAGCTGTTTTTT. Protein sequence: CASSLEASTRGRWTGELFF.

The chain carries TRBV10-3 and TRBJ2-1; D is perhaps TRBD2 (5 bases). Trimming cost V 1 base and J 5 bases, with 12 bases left between them. There are 15 residues in the CDR3. Per the germline V gene, CDR1 is ENHRY and CDR2 is SYGVKD. The CDR3 sequence: CAISELRTDNNEQFF. For the CDR3, the DNA is TGTGCCATCAGTGAGTTAAGGACTGATAACAATGAGCAGTTCTTC.

The V call is TRBV4-1, the J call TRBJ1-6, with TRBD1 as a possible D gene (5 bases). Germline V gives CDR1 MGHRA, CDR2 YSYEKL. V was cut by 0 bases and J by 7 bases, with 25 bases left in between. The CDR3 is 20 residues long. The CDR3 loop reads CASSQDSRGGTARENSPLHF. In DNA, the CDR3 is TGCGCCAGCAGCCAAGATAGTAGGGGAGGAACCGCGAGGGAAAATTCACCCCTCCACTTT.

The chain carries TRBV4-1 and TRBJ1-2, with D possibly being TRBD1 (5 bases). Germline CDR1 and CDR2: MGHRA and YSYEKL. The CDR3 consists of 15 residues. The V and J ends lost 3 bases and 1 base respectively, with 12 bases between them. The CDR3 sequence is CASSQADSVNYGYTF. The CDR3 region has the DNA TGCGCCAGCAGCCAGGCCGACAGTGTTAACTATGGCTACACCTTC.

Concerning this clone itself: Other DNA sequences in the sample encode the same CDR3. The rearrangement uses TRBV5-1 and TRBJ1-1; the D gene is possibly TRBD1 (5 bases). CDR3 size: 15 residues. Per germline, CDR1 SGHRS and CDR2 YFSETQ. V was cut by 3 bases and J by 0 bases, with 12 bases left in between. The chain's CDR3 is CASSSNRLLNTEAFF. Here the CDR3 DNA reads TGCGCCAGCAGCTCGAACAGGCTTTTGAACACTGAAGCTTTCTTT.

V gene TRBV3-1 (or the pseudogene TRBV3-2) combines with J gene TRBJ2-2; 7 positions agree with TRBD1. The CDR3 contains 14 residues. In germline, CDR1 is LGHDT, CDR2 YNNKEL (reference sequence). With 8 bases clipped from V and 5 bases from J, the junction kept 8 bases outside the gene matches. The CDR3 region is CASSTGADTGELFF. For the CDR3, the DNA is TGTGCCAGCTCCACAGGGGCGGATACCGGGGAGCTGTTTTTT.

The genes are TRBV28 and TRBJ1-1, with D maybe TRBD1 (5 bases). Trimming took off 10 bases at V and 4 bases at J, with 16 bases between the two ends. Germline V gene lookup returns CDR1 MDHEN and CDR2 SYDVKM. The CDR3 loop spans 13 amino acids. This CDR3 reads CATGAGVFTEAFF. The CDR3 region has the DNA TGTGCCACCGGGGCCGGGGTGTTCACTGAAGCTTTCTTT.

The chain links TRBV27 to TRBJ2-7, with D possibly matching TRBD1 (6 bases). The CDR3 extends over 13 amino acids. V dropped 4 bases and J dropped 7 bases, with 14 bases sitting between them. Germline CDR1 is MNHEY and CDR2 is SMNVEV (reference sequence). The CDR3 spells CASSSGSQGEQYF. CDR3 sequence (DNA): TGTGCCAGCAGTTCCGGGTCGCAGGGGGAGCAGTACTTC.